This T cell receptor (beta chain) was observed in a study of T cell repertoires in cytomegalovirus infection. Turning to the study itself: Used in the study were CMV epitopes, some recently identified and HLA-C-restricted, others well-studied and HLA-B-restricted. Shared public TCR beta signatures pointed to both CMV infection and a matching HLA type. Study outcomes and limitations: Cumulative frequency of public TCR beta families picked out carriers of CMV plus the relevant HLA.

This clonotype occurred many times. Its antigen is still unknown. The trim removed 5 bases at V and 2 bases at J, leaving 17 bases unmatched. Looked up from germline, CDR1 is MGHRA and CDR2 is YSYEKL. The CDR3 runs 18 residues. From the reads, TCRdb called clonotypes with MiXCR, one entry per CDR3 protein. The sample includes approximately 910,000 distinct CDR3 sequences, 30% to 40% of them seen just once. The clonotype originates from a human donor in good health (CMV status not recorded). Some clones in this sample may be carry-over from other donors' samples. The chain is built from TRBV4-1 and TRBJ1-1; 7 bases match TRBD1. Sequencing used cultured CD8+ T cells from PBMCs, obtained from culture after CMV antigen stimulation. CDR3 loop: CASSFFGDSSRSNTEAFF. CDR3 sequence (DNA): TGCGCCAGCAGCTTCTTCGGGGACAGCAGCCGATCTAACACTGAAGCTTTCTTT.